Listed below are T cell receptor beta chains from one sample, sequenced in a study of blood T cell repertoires in COVID-19. Method: immunoSEQ multiplex PCR; TCRdb's copy keeps in-frame clones and lacks some. The repertoire holds roughly 160,000 clones, with approximately 91% as singletons. The sample taken for sequencing was peripheral blood. The receptors derive from a man aged 50-59 years with acute or convalescent COVID-19. Both conserved end residues are part of each CDR3. A D gene is named only where the DNA matches it firmly. Clone sizes are given selectively: once, few, many, or a class where the clone is expanded.

size | J | D | V | CDR3 | DNA
few | TRBJ1-3 | - | TRBV28 | CASSEVAGNTIYF | TGTGCCAGCAGCGAGGTCGCTGGAAACACCATATATTTT
few | TRBJ1-4 | - | TRBV2 | CASSGDTGLGEKLFF | TGTGCCAGCAGTGGTGACACAGGGTTAGGTGAAAAACTGTTTTTT
- | TRBJ1-1 | TRBD1 | TRBV5-6 | CASSYTGDTEAFF | TGTGCCAGCAGCTATACAGGGGACACTGAAGCTTTCTTT
- | TRBJ2-7 | - | TRBV21-1 | CASSKGPLAKPYEQYF | TGTGCCAGCAGCAAAGGTCCACTAGCCAAACCCTACGAGCAGTACTTC
- | TRBJ2-7 | - | TRBV18 | CASSPPVNLLTYEQYF | TGTGCCAGCTCACCACCGGTTAACCTACTTACCTACGAGCAGTACTTC
- | TRBJ2-2 | - | TRBV11-2 | CASSSMGLGGELFF | TGTGCCAGCAGCTCTATGGGGCTAGGCGGGGAGCTGTTTTTT
- | TRBJ1-1 | - | TRBV4-3 | CASSQVEGANTEAFF | TGCGCCAGCAGCCAAGTCGAGGGAGCCAACACTGAAGCTTTCTTT
once | TRBJ2-3 | TRBD2 | TRBV20-1 | CSASESAGRTDTQYF | TGCAGTGCTAGTGAGTCAGCGGGGCGCACAGATACGCAGTATTTT
- | TRBJ2-5 | - | TRBV6-2/TRBV6-3 | CASSYSRTKQETQYF | TGTGCCAGCAGTTACTCTAGGACAAAACAAGAGACCCAGTACTTC
- | TRBJ1-4 | - | TRBV2 | CASNYLGGEKLFF | TGTGCCAGCAATTACCTGGGAGGCGAAAAACTGTTTTTT